This entry lists 24 T cell receptor beta chains sequenced from one sample in a study of a mutant IDH1 vaccine in newly diagnosed glioma. Method: immunoSEQ multiplex PCR; TCRdb's copy keeps in-frame clones and lacks some. The sample lists around 31,000 clones; 78% were seen once. Noted time point: week 35, safety follow-up. Each vaccine dose was 300 ug of mutant IDH1 20-mer peptide, with topical imiquimod. No antigen is known for these receptors. The input for sequencing was PBMCs, taken from a glioma patient whose treatment included an IDH1 peptide vaccine. These receptors came from a woman between 40 and 50 years old with glioma.

The chain is built from TRBV10-1 and TRBJ1-6, with D hard to call. The CDR3 has 14 residues. From germline, CDR1 is WNHNN and CDR2 SYGVQD (reference sequence). Trimming removed 2 bases from V and 10 bases from J, with 12 bases in between. DNA of the CDR3: TGCGCCAGCAGTGAGACCCCGGACCAATCACCCCTCCACTTT. Residues: CASSETPDQSPLHF.

The chain combines TRBV5-1 with TRBJ1-5; D gene uncertain. The CDR3 is 15 residues long. V was clipped by 4 bases and J by 0 bases, with 11 bases between them. The germline CDR1 and CDR2 sequences are SGHRS and YFSETQ. The CDR3 is CASSHTAYSNQPQHF. The DNA for the CDR3 is TGCGCCAGCAGCCACACCGCCTATAGCAATCAGCCCCAGCATTTT.

The V gene is TRBV6-9, the J gene TRBJ1-3; D is perhaps TRBD1 (6 bases). This CDR3 contains 16 residues. The germline V gene has CDR1 MNHGY and CDR2 SVAAGI. Deletions cut 6 bases from V and 0 bases from J, with 15 bases between. Written as DNA, the CDR3 is TGTGCCAGCAGGGGGGGACACTTGAGCTCTGGAAACACCATATATTTT. Its protein product is CASRGGHLSSGNTIYF.

The chain combines TRBV2 with TRBJ2-1, with a weak D call TRBD1 (5 bases). CDR1 and CDR2 (germline): SNHLY, FYNNEI. The CDR3 contains 15 residues. Trimming stripped 3 bases from V and 3 bases from J, with 12 bases between. In DNA form, the CDR3 reads TGTGCCAGCAGTGAGCAGCCGACAGACTACAATGAGCAGTTCTTC. This translates into CASSEQPTDYNEQFF.

The chain uses TRBV5-4 and TRBJ2-1; a weak D match, TRBD2 (5 bases). This CDR3 spans 12 amino acids. Trimming took 7 bases from V and 0 from J, leaving 5 bases between them. From germline, CDR1 is SGHNT and CDR2 YYREEE (reference sequence). The CDR3 loop reads CASRGSYNEQFF. The CDR3 DNA reads TGTGCCAGCCGGGGCTCCTACAATGAGCAGTTCTTC.

The chain couples TRBV2 to TRBJ1-2, with D hard to call. V lost 7 bases and J lost 5, with 14 bases in between. The germline V gene has CDR1 SNHLY and CDR2 FYNNEI. This CDR3 comprises 13 residues. The CDR3 spells CASIPTLGYGYTF. The CDR3 nucleotides read TGTGCCAGCATCCCGACACTGGGGTATGGCTACACCTTC.

The chain links TRBV7-9 to TRBJ1-3; the match to TRBD1 covers 8 bases. Losses at the gene ends were 4 bases for V and 6 bases for J; bases not matched to a gene: 14. Germline V gene data show CDR1 as SEHNR and CDR2 as FQNEAQ (reference sequence). This CDR3 has 17 amino acids. CDR3 sequence (DNA): TGTGCCAGCAGCTCCTCCGGACAGGGAAGGCGGGCAAACACCATATATTTT. Its translation is CASSSSGQGRRANTIYF.

This clone was found once. Other nucleotide sequences from this sample produce the same CDR3. The chain links TRBV5-1 to TRBJ1-3, with a possible D match to TRBD1 (6 bases). V dropped 0 bases and J dropped 0 bases, with 7 bases sitting between them. CDR1 and CDR2 from the germline V gene are SGHRS and YFSETQ. The CDR3 is 15 residues long. Written as DNA, the CDR3 is TGCGCCAGCAGCTTGGGAGGGGGCTCTGGAAACACCATATATTTT. It translates to CASSLGGGSGNTIYF.

CDR3 nucleotide sequence: TGTGCCAGCAGTGATTGGAGATCAGGGCAGCCCCAGCATTTT. Residues: CASSDWRSGQPQHF. The chain has TRBV2 and TRBJ1-5; maybe TRBD1 (5 bases). Trimming took 3 bases from V and 7 from J, leaving 13 bases between them. The CDR3 is 14 amino acids. In germline, CDR1 is SNHLY, CDR2 FYNNEI.

This rearrangement joins TRBV20-1 to TRBJ1-1; D gene unclear. The germline gives CDR1 DFQATT, CDR2 SNEGSKA (reference sequence). The V end was cut by 3 bases, the J end by 8 bases, with 10 bases between. This CDR3 contains 11 residues. The CDR3 coding sequence is TGCAGTGCTAGTCGACTCCCAGAAGCTTTCTTT. This codes for CSASRLPEAFF.

The rearrangement joins TRBV11-1 to TRBJ2-6; D is ambiguous. With 2 bases removed from V and 6 bases from J, the gap between germline ends came to 5 bases. Germline V gene lookup returns CDR1 SGHAT and CDR2 FQDESV (reference sequence). The CDR3 consists of 13 residues. CDR3 coding DNA: TGTGCCAGCAGCTTATTGGAGGCCAACGTCCTGACTTTC. It yields the protein CASSLLEANVLTF.

CDR3 sequence: CASSYRGQSLNTEAFF. The CDR3 DNA follows: TGTGCCAGCAGTTACAGGGGGCAGTCTCTGAACACTGAAGCTTTCTTT. V is TRBV6-5 and J is TRBJ1-1; 7 bases fit TRBD1. Trimming cost V 2 bases and J 0 bases; bases outside gene matches: 6. The germline V gene encodes CDR1 MNHEY and CDR2 SVGAGI. The CDR3 is 16 amino acids.

The chain is built from TRBV10-3 and TRBJ2-3; D is unresolved. The CDR3 contains 13 residues. Germline lookup yields CDR1 ENHRY and CDR2 SYGVKD. V shed 5 bases and J shed 5 bases, with 11 bases lying between them. CDR3 sequence: CAISRYLGDTQYF. In DNA, the CDR3 is TGTGCCATCAGTCGTTACTTGGGAGATACGCAGTATTTT.

This clone was detected a few times. This chain joins TRBV7-3 and TRBJ1-2; TRBD1 is a possible D gene (5 bases). The CDR3 consists of 13 residues. The germline V gene has CDR1 SGHTA and CDR2 FQGTGA. The germline V and J ends were trimmed by 5 bases and 6 bases, with 13 bases remaining between them. For the CDR3, the DNA is TGTGCCAGCAGCCCCGGGACTGGAAATGGCTACACCTTC. This gives the protein CASSPGTGNGYTF.

The V gene is TRBV23-1, the J gene TRBJ1-2, with TRBD1 matching 9 bases. TRBV23-1 qualifies as an ORF whose function is uncertain. The J segment lost 4 bases and the V segment lost 6 bases, leaving 12 bases of the junction unmatched. The CDR3 spans 16 residues. CDR3 in amino acids: CASRTYWTGAGYGYTF. In DNA, the CDR3 is TGCGCCAGCAGAACCTACTGGACAGGGGCTGGCTATGGCTACACCTTC.

J is TRBJ2-3 and V is TRBV11-2; D not certain. CDR3 length: 15 residues. The V gene lost 6 bases and the J gene lost 5 bases, with 18 bases spanning the gap. Germline V gene sequence: CDR1 SGHAT, CDR2 FQNNGV. The CDR3 DNA reads as TGTGCCAGCAGACGGCCTGGGCAGGTGGGAGATACGCAGTATTTT. It translates to CASRRPGQVGDTQYF.

V and J are TRBV27 and TRBJ2-2; TRBD2 might be the D (7 bases). Between the trimmed V and J ends, which lost 11 bases and 4 bases, there was a span of 14 bases. CDR1 and CDR2 (germline): MNHEY, SMNVEV (reference sequence). The CDR3 extends over 13 amino acids. CDR3 coding DNA: TGTGCCTCGAGCGGGACAATCACCGGGGAGCTGTTTTTT. Translation gives CASSGTITGELFF.

This CDR3 is CASSRLRGQDQPQHF. The CDR3 nucleotides are TGTGCCAGCAGCCGTCTCAGGGGGCAGGATCAGCCCCAGCATTTT. The chain is built from TRBV7-2 and TRBJ1-5; 8 nucleotides line up with TRBD1. The CDR3 is made up of 15 amino acids. V was clipped by 5 bases and J by 5 bases; unmatched bases: 8. Germline CDR1 SGHTA, CDR2 FQGNSA.

V usage is TRBV7-9 and J usage is TRBJ1-1; D unclear. Per germline, CDR1 SEHNR and CDR2 FQNEAQ (reference sequence). V gave up 5 bases and J gave up 0 bases, with 10 bases separating them. The CDR3 covers 14 residues. The chain's CDR3 is CASSLIRMNTEAFF. The CDR3 nucleotides read TGTGCCAGCAGCCTGATACGCATGAACACTGAAGCTTTCTTT.

The rearrangement links TRBV5-6 to TRBJ2-1; D remains unclear. Trimming removed 1 base from V and 6 bases from J, with 5 bases in between. The CDR3 extends over 12 amino acids. Germline V gene data show CDR1 as SGHDT and CDR2 as YYEEEE. CDR3 sequence reads: CASSLRANEQFF. In DNA, the CDR3 is TGTGCCAGCAGCTTGAGGGCCAATGAGCAGTTCTTC.

V and J are TRBV9 and TRBJ2-3; 7 bases align to TRBD1. V dropped 5 bases and J dropped 6; count of bases not matched to a gene: 6. CDR1 is SGDLS, CDR2 YYNGEE, per germline. This CDR3 has 13 residues. The CDR3 coding sequence is TGTGCCAGCAGAGGGCAGGGGGACGATACGCAGTATTTT. It specifies CASRGQGDDTQYF. Variable domain in full (rest from reference TRBV9 and TRBJ2-3): DSGVTQTPKHLITATGQRVTLRCSPRSGDLSVYWYQQSLDQGLQFLIQYYNGEERAKGNILERFSAQQFPDLHSELNLSSLELGDSALYFCASRGQGDDTQYFGPGTRLTVL.

V is TRBV11-2 and J is TRBJ1-2; D uncertain. Germline assignment: CDR1 SGHAT and CDR2 FQNNGV. V dropped 1 base and J dropped 3 bases, with 12 bases sitting between them. The CDR3 length is 15 residues. The CDR3 nucleotides are TGTGCCAGCAGCTTAGTGGGTTCCGGGTACTATGGCTACACCTTC. It encodes CASSLVGSGYYGYTF.

The chain is built from TRBV7-6 and TRBJ1-6; tentatively, D is TRBD1 (6 bases). Germline V gene sequence: CDR1 SGHVS, CDR2 FNYEAQ. CDR3 length equals 15 residues. The V end was cut by 5 bases, the J end by 14 bases, with 22 bases between. The CDR3 DNA sequence: TGTGCCAGCAGCAAGGACAGCGGGGCTGAGTCGGCCCTCCACTTT. This translates into CASSKDSGAESALHF.

CDR3 sequence reads: CASSFSGRPPYNEQFF. The CDR3 DNA follows: TGTGCCAGCAGCTTTTCAGGGAGACCTCCCTACAATGAGCAGTTCTTC. The chain carries TRBV7-6 and TRBJ2-1, with D perhaps TRBD1 or TRBD2 (5 bases each). CDR1 and CDR2 from the germline V gene are SGHVS and FNYEAQ. The CDR3 loop spans 16 amino acids. V was pared by 3 bases and J by 2 bases, with 14 bases between.